The 16 T cell receptor beta chains below all came from one sample that was sequenced in a study of CD8 T cells in ankylosing spondylitis. In TCRdb, the 5' RACE reads were re-called with MiXCR into one record per CDR3 protein. The table has hundreds of thousands of distinct CDR3 sequences, under 35% seen once. Sequencing was done on a sample of blood, either unsorted or a sorted T cell fraction (not recorded which). These receptors were collected from a male donor with ankylosing spondylitis or in good health (not recorded which).

This clonotype was counted only a few times. The chain employs TRBV28 and TRBJ2-1, with D possibly called TRBD1 or TRBD2 (7 bases each). In germline, CDR1 is MDHEN, CDR2 SYDVKM. V was cut by 6 bases and J by 0 bases, with 15 bases left in between. The CDR3 length is 16 residues. The CDR3 protein is CASRDREGSSYNEQFF. Written as DNA, the CDR3 is TGTGCCAGCAGAGACAGGGAGGGGAGCTCCTACAATGAGCAGTTCTTC. Supplemented by reference TRBV28 and TRBJ2-1, the full variable domain reads DVKVTQSSRYLVKRTGEKVFLECVQDMDHENMFWYRQDPGLGLRLIYFSYDVKMKEKGDIPEGYSVSREKKERFSLILESASTNQTSMYLCASRDREGSSYNEQFFGPGTRLTVL.

This clonotype was seen more than once but under ten times. The chain joins TRBV12-3 or TRBV12-4 to TRBJ1-5; 9 bases agree with TRBD1. V trimming: 3 bases; J trimming: 6 bases; junction bases outside the gene matches: 3. The CDR3 has 14 residues. CDR3: CASSLTGGPQPQHF. CDR3 nucleotides: TGTGCCAGCAGTTTGACAGGGGGACCTCAGCCCCAGCATTTT.

This clonotype was observed a handful of times. V is TRBV15 and J is TRBJ2-1, with TRBD2 identical over 9 bases. V gave up 3 bases and J gave up 6 bases; unmatched junction bases: 6. Germline loops: CDR1 LNHNV, CDR2 YYDKDF (reference sequence). The CDR3 is made up of 15 amino acids. Written as DNA, the CDR3 is TGTGCCACCAGCAGTTTAGCGGGGGCGACCAATGAGCAGTTCTTC. It encodes CATSSLAGATNEQFF.

The sample holds a few counts of this clonotype. V and J are TRBV7-6 and TRBJ2-7; possible D gene TRBD1, 6 bases. This CDR3 comprises 13 residues. Germline V gene lookup returns CDR1 SGHVS and CDR2 FNYEAQ. V dropped 3 bases and J dropped 5 bases, with 11 bases sitting between them. CDR3 DNA sequence: TGTGCCAGCAGCTTTACAGGGTTCCACGAGCAGTACTTC. Protein product: CASSFTGFHEQYF.

The chain couples TRBV20-1 to TRBJ2-5; D possibly corresponds to TRBD1 (6 bases). From germline, CDR1 is DFQATT and CDR2 SNEGSKA (reference sequence). V dropped 1 base and J dropped 5 bases, with 14 bases sitting between them. CDR3 length: 14 residues. This CDR3 is CSARGLPGAETQYF. CDR3 DNA sequence: TGCAGTGCTAGAGGGTTGCCAGGGGCCGAGACCCAGTACTTC.

This clonotype occurred a few times. This chain joins TRBV12-3 or TRBV12-4 and TRBJ2-1; TRBD1 or TRBD2 may be the D gene (5 bases each). V lost 6 bases and J lost 0, with 15 bases in between. The CDR3 spans 16 residues. The CDR3 region has the DNA TGTGCCAGCAGCATTCATTCGGGACCCTCCTACAATGAGCAGTTCTTC. Protein product: CASSIHSGPSYNEQFF.

V usage is TRBV7-8 and J usage is TRBJ2-5; possible D gene TRBD1, 5 bases. The V gene's germline CDR1 is SGHVS and CDR2 FQNEAQ. This CDR3 region has 13 residues. The germline V and J ends were trimmed by 5 bases and 4 bases, with 11 bases remaining between them. CDR3 region: CASSPRQLETQYF. CDR3 bases: TGTGCCAGCAGCCCAAGACAGCTAGAGACCCAGTACTTC.

This chain uses TRBV11-2 with TRBJ2-3; 13 nucleotides line up with TRBD2. V was clipped by 5 bases and J by 1 base; unmatched bases: 6. The germline V gene encodes CDR1 SGHAT and CDR2 FQNNGV. The CDR3 has 17 amino acids. This CDR3 reads CASSQGTSGVGTDTQYF. The CDR3, as DNA: TGTGCCAGCAGCCAAGGGACTAGCGGGGTTGGCACAGATACGCAGTATTTT.

V usage is TRBV5-5 and J usage is TRBJ1-1, with D tentatively TRBD1 (5 bases). CDR1 is SGHKS, CDR2 YYEKEE, per germline (reference sequence). The V and J ends lost 3 bases and 0 bases respectively, with 12 bases between them. The CDR3 extends over 15 amino acids. CDR3 region: CASSSVRGMNTEAFF. In DNA form, the CDR3 reads TGTGCCAGCAGCTCCGTACGGGGGATGAACACTGAAGCTTTCTTT.

The chain uses TRBV11-2 and TRBJ2-1; D may be TRBD1 (5 bases). With 5 bases removed from V and 10 bases from J, the gap between germline ends came to 12 bases. CDR1 SGHAT and CDR2 FQNNGV come from the germline V gene. CDR3 length: 12 amino acids. CDR3: CASSQTVTEQFF. CDR3 bases: TGTGCCAGCAGCCAGACAGTCACCGAGCAGTTCTTC. The variable domain in full, completed from reference TRBV11-2 and TRBJ2-1, reads EAGVAQSPRYKIIEKRQSVAFWCNPISGHATLYWYQQILGQGPKLLIQFQNNGVVDDSQLPKDRFSAERLKGVDSTLKIQPAKLEDSAVYLCASSQTVTEQFFGPGTRLTVL.

V and J are TRBV5-4 and TRBJ1-4, with no clear D. The CDR3 runs 14 residues. In germline, CDR1 is SGHNT, CDR2 YYREEE (reference sequence). Trimming removed 4 bases from V and 0 bases from J, with 7 bases in between. CDR3 nucleotides: TGTGCCAGCAGCCCCACTACAACTAATGAAAAACTGTTTTTT. Translation: CASSPTTTNEKLFF.

This clonotype appeared a few times. The chain links TRBV6-5 to TRBJ2-7; 9 bases fit TRBD1. With V trimmed by 0 bases and J by 4 bases, 4 bases remained unmatched. The CDR3 loop spans 15 amino acids. CDR1 is MNHEY, CDR2 SVGAGI, per germline. CDR3 region: CASSYSRQGGYEQYF. The DNA of the CDR3 is TGTGCCAGCAGTTACTCCCGACAGGGGGGGTACGAGCAGTACTTC.

This chain uses TRBV4-1 with TRBJ1-2, with 7 bases aligning to TRBD1. The CDR3 totals 15 residues. Trimming at V came to 0 bases and at J to 4 bases, leaving 5 bases not matched to a gene. Germline V CDR1 and CDR2: MGHRA, YSYEKL. CDR3 DNA sequence: TGCGCCAGCAGCCAAGATCGGACAGGACGCTATGGCTACACCTTC. Translating it yields CASSQDRTGRYGYTF.

The J gene is TRBJ2-1, the V gene TRBV11-2; D call uncertain. CDR3 length: 12 amino acids. With 10 bases removed from V and 6 bases from J, the gap between germline ends came to 13 bases. Looked up from germline, CDR1 is SGHAT and CDR2 is FQNNGV. CDR3 DNA: TGTGCCATCATCGGTCAGTCCAATGAGCAGTTCTTC. Its protein product is CAIIGQSNEQFF.

Only a few counts were recorded for this clonotype. The V call is TRBV27, the J call TRBJ2-1; perhaps D is TRBD1 or TRBD2 (5 bases each). The CDR3 totals 16 residues. In germline, CDR1 is MNHEY, CDR2 SMNVEV (reference sequence). Trimming left V 4 bases short and J 7 bases short, with 20 bases between. The CDR3: CASSSPSRDRRNEQFF. Written as DNA, the CDR3 is TGTGCCAGCAGTTCCCCATCCCGGGACCGACGGAATGAGCAGTTCTTC.

V gene TRBV10-1 combines with J gene TRBJ1-6; perhaps TRBD1 as D (5 bases). The germline CDR1 and CDR2 sequences are WNHNN and SYGVQD (reference sequence). Trimming took off 2 bases at V and 14 bases at J, with 19 bases between the two ends. The length of the CDR3 is 15 residues. CDR3 loop: CASSEIPGPPGALHF. In DNA, the CDR3 is TGCGCCAGCAGTGAGATCCCTGGGCCACCGGGGGCCCTCCACTTT.